What follows are 9 T cell receptor beta chains derived from one specimen sequenced in a study of PD-L1 blockade in urothelial cancer. Specified time point: pretreatment peripheral blood. TCRdb keeps only in-frame clones here, not all; method: immunoSEQ multiplex PCR. The sample includes under 70,000 clones, roughly 77% seen only once; the top ten take 1.5% to 2%. The specimen comprised PBMCs, sampled around atezolizumab (anti-PD-L1) treatment. The receptor set was obtained from an older man with urothelial cancer.

This rearrangement joins TRBV5-6 to TRBJ1-1; D might be TRBD1 (6 bases). The CDR3 is 16 residues long. Germline V lookup: CDR1 SGHDT, CDR2 YYEEEE. V was shortened by 1 base and J by 0 bases, with 13 bases between the two germline ends. This chain's CDR3 is CASSLMTGLMNTEAFF. The CDR3 bases are TGTGCCAGCAGCTTGATGACAGGACTCATGAACACTGAAGCTTTCTTT. The full variable domain, in which reference TRBV5-6 and TRBJ1-1 provide the parts outside the CDR3, is DAGVTQSPTHLIKTRGQQVTLRCSPKSGHDTVSWYQQALGQGPQFIFQYYEEEERQRGNFPDRFSGHQFPNYSSELNVNALLLGDSALYLCASSLMTGLMNTEAFFGQGTRLTVV.

This clone was counted between two and nine times. This chain uses TRBV7-9 with TRBJ2-2, with D hard to call. Germline V gene sequence: CDR1 SEHNR, CDR2 FQNEAQ (reference sequence). This CDR3 contains 15 residues. The V end was cut by 4 bases, the J end by 2 bases, with 11 bases between. In nucleotides, the CDR3 is TGTGCCAGCAGCTCCCCTACGAAAAACACCGGGGAGCTGTTTTTT. Its translation: CASSSPTKNTGELFF. Full variable domain (rest looked up from reference TRBV7-9 and TRBJ2-2): DTGVSQNPRHKITKRGQNVTFRCDPISEHNRLYWYRQTLGQGPEFLTYFQNEAQLEKSRLLSDRFSAERPKGSFSTLEIQRTEQGDSAMYLCASSSPTKNTGELFFGEGSRLTVL.

V usage is TRBV11-2 and J usage is TRBJ2-5; maybe TRBD2 (6 bases). Trimming shortened V by 3 bases and J by 2 bases, and 13 bases separated the two germline ends. Germline CDR1 is SGHAT and CDR2 is FQNNGV. This CDR3 has 15 residues. The CDR3: CASSFWRGPQETQYF. The DNA for the CDR3 is TGTGCCAGCAGCTTTTGGAGGGGACCTCAAGAGACCCAGTACTTC.

Comment on this clone: This sample includes further DNA sequences coding for the same CDR3. This chain joins TRBV27 and TRBJ1-2; the match to TRBD1 covers 9 bases. The trim removed 5 bases at V and 4 bases at J, leaving 5 bases unmatched. The CDR3 spans 14 residues. Per the germline V gene, CDR1 is MNHEY and CDR2 is SMNVEV (reference sequence). This chain's CDR3 is CASSLTGGAYGYTF. The CDR3 DNA reads TGTGCCAGCAGTCTTACAGGGGGCGCCTATGGCTACACCTTC.

V and J are TRBV4-3 and TRBJ2-7; possible D gene TRBD2, 5 bases. This CDR3 has 15 amino acids. The germline gives CDR1 LGHNA, CDR2 YSLEER. Trimming removed 0 bases from V and 3 bases from J, with 12 bases in between. CDR3 residues: CASSQDKRAYYEQYF. The CDR3 nucleotides read TGCGCCAGCAGCCAAGATAAGAGGGCGTACTACGAGCAGTACTTC.

This clone has more than one count but fewer than ten. The chain has TRBV11-2 and TRBJ2-7; TRBD1 matches at 8 bases. CDR3 length: 16 amino acids. The ends lost 0 bases at V and 3 bases at J; junction bases unmatched: 7. Germline loops: CDR1 SGHAT, CDR2 FQNNGV. The CDR3 region has the DNA TGTGCCAGCAGCTTAGATGTGGGACAGGACCTCTACGAGCAGTACTTC. This sequence encodes CASSLDVGQDLYEQYF.

The CDR3 here is CASSQMWTGTSETYEQYF. CDR3 DNA sequence: TGCGCCAGCAGCCAGATGTGGACCGGGACTAGCGAAACCTACGAGCAGTACTTC. V usage is TRBV4-1 and J usage is TRBJ2-7; TRBD2 matches 10 bases. The germline gives CDR1 MGHRA, CDR2 YSYEKL. The CDR3 covers 18 residues. After removal of 3 bases from V and 2 bases from J, the junction contained 13 bases not matched to a gene.

This clone has more than one count but fewer than ten. J is TRBJ1-4 and V is TRBV5-1; D is perhaps TRBD1 (5 bases). The germline V gene has CDR1 SGHRS and CDR2 YFSETQ. The ends were cut back, 4 bases at V and 8 bases at J, with 12 bases in the middle. The CDR3 has 13 residues. CDR3 nucleotide sequence: TGCGCCAGCAGCCCTTGGGGGGGAGAAAAACTGTTTTTT. Translated: CASSPWGGEKLFF.

This CDR3 is CASSSNNYGYTF. The CDR3 region has the DNA TGTGCCAGCAGTTCTAATAACTATGGCTACACCTTC. The gene calls are TRBV28 and TRBJ1-2; D remains ambiguous. Per the germline V gene, CDR1 is MDHEN and CDR2 is SYDVKM. Trimming cost V 4 bases and J 1 base, with 4 bases left between them. The CDR3 consists of 12 residues.